These 21 T cell receptor beta chains originate from one sample sequenced in a study of CD8+ T cells in alopecia areata. Treatment indicated: oral pan-JAK inhibitor, 5-10 mg twice daily. The sequencing template was cDNA reverse transcribed from extracted RNA. Data came from immunoSEQ multiplex PCR; TCRdb stores just in-frame clones and leaves some out. The sample has over 100,000 clones; about half are singletons. The sequencing used CD4+ T cells sorted from blood, collected at week 4, from a patient treated with tofacitinib. The receptors here all came from a human donor with alopecia areata.

This chain connects TRBV19 to TRBJ2-2; 9 positions agree with TRBD1. V was pared by 10 bases and J by 5 bases, with 5 bases of the junction left unmatched. The CDR3 loop spans 13 amino acids. Germline V gene data show CDR1 as LNHDA and CDR2 as SQIVND (reference sequence). CDR3 region: CATSDRGTGELFF. For the CDR3, the DNA is TGTGCCACCTCCGACAGGGGGACCGGGGAGCTGTTTTTT.

V usage is TRBV7-9 and J usage is TRBJ2-7; TRBD2 aligns across 7 bases. Germline trimming cut 0 bases from V and 6 bases from J; bases unmatched to any gene: 11. This CDR3 comprises 16 residues. Germline CDR1 SEHNR, CDR2 FQNEAQ (reference sequence). The CDR3 bases are TGTGCCAGCAGCTTAGCCCCTCCGGGAGGTGGTGGCGAGCAGTACTTC. It encodes CASSLAPPGGGGEQYF. The complete variable domain, with remaining parts taken from reference TRBV7-9 and TRBJ2-7, reads DTGVSQNPRHKITKRGQNVTFRCDPISEHNRLYWYRQTLGQGPEFLTYFQNEAQLEKSRLLSDRFSAERPKGSFSTLEIQRTEQGDSAMYLCASSLAPPGGGGEQYFGPGTRLTVT.

This clone was seen just once. The rearrangement uses TRBV25-1 and TRBJ1-3; D remains unclear. The CDR3 spans 13 residues. Germline CDR1 is MGHDK and CDR2 is SYGVNS. V was pared by 8 bases and J by 10 bases, with 18 bases between. The CDR3 sequence: CASWGEDLETIYF. DNA for the CDR3: TGTGCCAGCTGGGGAGAGGACTTGGAAACCATATATTTT.

This clone was recorded a few times. The chain is built from TRBV10-3 and TRBJ2-1, with 10 bases identical to TRBD2. Germline V CDR1 and CDR2: ENHRY, SYGVKD. This CDR3 comprises 16 residues. V was clipped by 9 bases and J by 4 bases; unmatched bases: 12. CDR3 sequence: CAIGGNSGGRYNEQFF. The CDR3 region has the DNA TGTGCCATAGGAGGGAATAGCGGGGGGCGATACAATGAGCAGTTCTTC.

This chain joins TRBV9 and TRBJ1-1, with no clear D. This CDR3 is 15 amino acids long. Germline values: CDR1 SGDLS, CDR2 YYNGEE. Trimming stripped 0 bases from V and 1 base from J, with 10 bases between. CDR3: CASSVDGFGNTEAFF. The CDR3 DNA is TGTGCCAGCAGCGTAGATGGTTTCGGGAACACTGAAGCTTTCTTT.

The chain combines TRBV29-1 with TRBJ2-5; 12 bases agree with TRBD2. The germline gives CDR1 SQVTM, CDR2 ANQGSEA. The CDR3 has 14 residues. V shed 6 bases, J shed 2 bases, and the junction held 4 bases outside the gene matches. The CDR3 sequence is CSVRTSGAQETQYF. The CDR3 region has the DNA TGCAGCGTCAGGACTAGCGGGGCGCAAGAGACCCAGTACTTC.

The rearrangement links TRBV5-1 to TRBJ1-5; perhaps TRBD1 as D (5 bases). The CDR3 contains 13 residues. Trimming took 0 bases from V and 6 from J, leaving 7 bases between them. The germline V gene encodes CDR1 SGHRS and CDR2 YFSETQ. The CDR3 DNA is TGCGCCAGCAGCTTGGAAGGGGCTCAGCCCCAGCATTTT. Protein sequence: CASSLEGAQPQHF.

V gene TRBV29-1 combines with J gene TRBJ2-1, with D perhaps assigned TRBD1 or TRBD2 (6 bases each). CDR1 SQVTM and CDR2 ANQGSEA come from the germline V gene. V lost 0 bases and J lost 6, with 9 bases in between. This CDR3 spans 13 amino acids. The CDR3 sequence is CSVEDRGLNEQFF. In DNA form, the CDR3 reads TGCAGCGTTGAAGACAGGGGACTCAATGAGCAGTTCTTC.

The chain links TRBV2 to TRBJ2-6; 7 positions agree with TRBD1. The ends lost 6 bases at V and 1 base at J; junction bases unmatched: 6. The germline CDR1 and CDR2 sequences are SNHLY and FYNNEI. CDR3 length: 16 residues. The CDR3 coding sequence is TGTGCCAGCAGCCGGGACAGCGTTTCTGGGGCCAACGTCCTGACTTTC. This encodes CASSRDSVSGANVLTF.

The chain carries TRBV29-1 and TRBJ1-1; D may be TRBD1 (5 bases). This CDR3 region has 15 residues. Trimming removed 5 bases from V and 0 bases from J, with 16 bases in between. From germline, CDR1 is SQVTM and CDR2 ANQGSEA. The CDR3, as DNA: TGCAGCGTTCGTCGGGGGAGGGCCTTGAACACTGAAGCTTTCTTT. It translates to CSVRRGRALNTEAFF.

The sample holds a few counts of this clone. The chain employs TRBV25-1 and TRBJ1-2; D uncertain. This CDR3 has 13 amino acids. CDR1 and CDR2 (germline): MGHDK, SYGVNS. V was clipped by 4 bases and J by 0 bases, with 6 bases between them. Here the CDR3 reads CASSAGTNYGYTF. DNA of the CDR3: TGTGCCAGCAGTGCGGGTACTAACTATGGCTACACCTTC.

This chain joins TRBV5-4 and TRBJ2-1, with D unclear. The germline V and J ends were trimmed by 0 bases and 9 bases, with 10 bases remaining between them. Germline V lookup: CDR1 SGHNT, CDR2 YYREEE (reference sequence). This CDR3 is 13 amino acids long. CDR3 coding DNA: TGTGCCAGCAGCTTGGACTTAGAGAGTGAGCAGTTCTTC. It specifies CASSLDLESEQFF.

V usage is TRBV19 and J usage is TRBJ2-1; D may be TRBD1 or TRBD2 (6 bases each). This CDR3 has 14 residues. The V end was cut by 7 bases, the J end by 4 bases, with 14 bases between. CDR1 is LNHDA, CDR2 SQIVND, per germline (reference sequence). The CDR3 is CASNRASVYNEQFF. The DNA of the CDR3 is TGTGCCAGTAACAGGGCTAGCGTTTACAATGAGCAGTTCTTC.

This clone was picked up many times. The chain uses TRBV29-1 and TRBJ2-7; 8 bases fit TRBD1. V lost 6 bases and J lost 4; bases outside the gene matches: 5. The CDR3 is 12 residues long. The V gene's germline CDR1 is SQVTM and CDR2 ANQGSEA. The CDR3 nucleotides are TGCAGCGTCCGGACAGGGCAATACGAGCAGTACTTC. Its protein is CSVRTGQYEQYF.

A note on this clone: Other DNA sequences of this sample code for an identical CDR3. V usage is TRBV29-1 and J usage is TRBJ2-5; possibly TRBD1 or TRBD2 for D (5 bases each). The CDR3 sequence is 13 residues long. V was shortened by 4 bases and J by 5 bases, with 14 bases between the two germline ends. Germline values: CDR1 SQVTM, CDR2 ANQGSEA. CDR3 sequence: CSVGQGRGETQYF. As DNA, the CDR3 is TGCAGCGTTGGCCAGGGAAGAGGGGAGACCCAGTACTTC.

For the CDR3, the DNA is TGTGCCACCAGCAAAGACGTCTCCTACGAGCAGTACTTC. Translating it yields CATSKDVSYEQYF. This chain links TRBV15 with TRBJ2-7, with D hard to call. The CDR3 length is 13 residues. Germline lookup yields CDR1 LNHNV and CDR2 YYDKDF (reference sequence). V was trimmed by 4 bases and J by 0 bases, leaving 7 bases between them.

The chain has TRBV29-1 and TRBJ1-1; D is perhaps TRBD1 (6 bases). Trimming stripped 6 bases from V and 8 bases from J, with 10 bases between. In germline, CDR1 is SQVTM, CDR2 ANQGSEA. CDR3 length: 10 residues. CDR3 bases: TGCAGCGTGAGACAGGAGGAAGCTTTCTTT. Translated: CSVRQEEAFF.

The chain couples TRBV27 to TRBJ2-3, with 8 bases lining up with TRBD2. The CDR3 runs 14 residues. In germline, CDR1 is MNHEY, CDR2 SMNVEV (reference sequence). With V trimmed by 8 bases and J by 8 bases, 12 bases remained unmatched. CDR3 DNA: TGTGCCAGCGGGTTAGCGGGGTCGAGCGGTACGCAGTATTTT. As protein: CASGLAGSSGTQYF.

This chain connects TRBV29-1 to TRBJ1-2; possible D gene TRBD1, 5 bases. This CDR3 region has 13 residues. Germline V gives CDR1 SQVTM, CDR2 ANQGSEA. Trimming removed 7 bases from V and 8 bases from J, with 20 bases in between. This chain's CDR3 is CSGGGGALKGYTF. DNA of the CDR3: TGCAGCGGGGGAGGAGGGGCGCTGAAGGGCTACACCTTC.

The V gene is TRBV7-8, the J gene TRBJ2-2, with TRBD2 matching 11 bases. Per germline, CDR1 SGHVS and CDR2 FQNEAQ. The V segment lost 4 bases and the J segment 4 bases; nucleotides outside the gene matches: 11. This CDR3 spans 18 amino acids. The chain's CDR3 is CASSSRMGGLAATGELFF. The CDR3 DNA sequence: TGTGCCAGCAGCTCCCGAATGGGGGGACTAGCGGCCACCGGGGAGCTGTTTTTT.

This clone was counted a few times. The rearrangement uses TRBV5-1 and TRBJ2-2; TRBD2 aligns across 7 bases. V lost 5 bases and J lost 1; bases outside the gene matches: 5. The length of the CDR3 is 15 residues. The V gene's germline CDR1 is SGHRS and CDR2 YFSETQ. CDR3 in amino acids: CASRLADLNTGELFF. The CDR3, as DNA: TGCGCCAGCAGGCTAGCGGACCTGAACACCGGGGAGCTGTTTTTT. The variable domain in full, completed from reference TRBV5-1 and TRBJ2-2, reads KAGVTQTPRYLIKTRGQQVTLSCSPISGHRSVSWYQQTPGQGLQFLFEYFSETQRNKGNFPGRFSGRQFSNSRSEMNVSTLELGDSALYLCASRLADLNTGELFFGEGSRLTVL.